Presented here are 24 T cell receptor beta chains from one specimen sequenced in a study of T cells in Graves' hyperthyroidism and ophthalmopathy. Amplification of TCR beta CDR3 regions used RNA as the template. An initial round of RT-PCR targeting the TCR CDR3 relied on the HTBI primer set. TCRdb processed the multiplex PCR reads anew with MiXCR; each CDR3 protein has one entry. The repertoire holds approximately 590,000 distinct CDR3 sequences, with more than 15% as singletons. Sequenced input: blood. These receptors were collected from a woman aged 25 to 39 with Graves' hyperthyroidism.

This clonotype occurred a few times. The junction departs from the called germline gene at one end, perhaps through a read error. The CDR3 sequence: CGSREKNTGELFF. In DNA, the CDR3 is TGTGGCAGCCGGGAGAAGAACACCGGGGAGCTGTTTTTT. The rearrangement uses TRBV7-9 and TRBJ2-2; possible D gene TRBD2, 6 bases. The CDR3 spans 13 residues. CDR1 and CDR2 from the germline V gene are SEHNR and FQNEAQ (reference sequence).

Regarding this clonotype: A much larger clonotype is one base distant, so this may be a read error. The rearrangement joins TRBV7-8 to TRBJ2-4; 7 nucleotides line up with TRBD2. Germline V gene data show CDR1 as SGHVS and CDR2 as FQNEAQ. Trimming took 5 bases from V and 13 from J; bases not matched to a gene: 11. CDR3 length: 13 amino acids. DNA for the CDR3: TGTGCCAGCAGCGGACTAGTCTACAATGAGCAGTACTTC. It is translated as CASSGLVYNEQYF.

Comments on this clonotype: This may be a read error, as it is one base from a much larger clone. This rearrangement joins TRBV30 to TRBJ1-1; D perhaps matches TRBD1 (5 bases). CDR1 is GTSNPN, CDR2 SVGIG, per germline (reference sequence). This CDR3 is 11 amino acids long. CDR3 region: CAWKGPTVAFF. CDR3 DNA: TGTGCCTGGAAGGGACCGACTGTAGCTTTCTTT. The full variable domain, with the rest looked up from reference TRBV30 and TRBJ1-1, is SQTIHQWPATLVQPVGSPLSLECTVEGTSNPNLYWYRQAAGRGLQLLFYSVGIGQISSEVPQNLSASRPQDRQFILSSKKLLLSDSGFYLCAWKGPTVAFFGQGTRLTVV.

This CDR3 reads CASSGDRVRIEQYF. The CDR3 coding sequence is TGTGCCAGCAGCGGGGACAGGGTACGGATCGAGCAGTACTTC. The V and J genes are TRBV12-3 or TRBV12-4 and TRBJ2-7, with 9 bases matching TRBD1. Germline trimming cut 6 bases from V and 6 bases from J; bases unmatched to any gene: 9. CDR3 length: 14 residues.

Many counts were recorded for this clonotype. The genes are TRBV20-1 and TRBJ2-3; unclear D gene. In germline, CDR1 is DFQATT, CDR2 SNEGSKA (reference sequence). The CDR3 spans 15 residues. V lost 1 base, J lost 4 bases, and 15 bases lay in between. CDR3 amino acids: CSARALMAAPDTQYF. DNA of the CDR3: TGCAGTGCTAGAGCTCTTATGGCAGCTCCAGATACGCAGTATTTT.

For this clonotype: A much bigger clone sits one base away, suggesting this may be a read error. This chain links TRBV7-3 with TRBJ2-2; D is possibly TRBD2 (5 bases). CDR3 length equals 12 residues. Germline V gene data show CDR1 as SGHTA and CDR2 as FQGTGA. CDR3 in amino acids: CASSYNTGELLF. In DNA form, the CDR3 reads TGTGCCAGCAGCTACAACACCGGGGAGCTGCTTTTT.

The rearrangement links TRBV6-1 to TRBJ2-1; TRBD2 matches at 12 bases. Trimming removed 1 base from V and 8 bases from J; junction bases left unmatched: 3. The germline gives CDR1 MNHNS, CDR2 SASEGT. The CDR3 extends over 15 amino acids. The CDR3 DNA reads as TGTGCCAGCAGTGAAGTACTAGCGGGAGGCGATGAGCAGTTCTTC. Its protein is CASSEVLAGGDEQFF.

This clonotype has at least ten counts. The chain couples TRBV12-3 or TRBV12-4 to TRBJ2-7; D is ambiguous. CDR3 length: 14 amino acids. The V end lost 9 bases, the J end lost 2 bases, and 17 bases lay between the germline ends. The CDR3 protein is CASGPTVATYEQYF. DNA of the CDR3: TGTGCCAGTGGACCCACAGTGGCCACCTACGAGCAGTACTTC.

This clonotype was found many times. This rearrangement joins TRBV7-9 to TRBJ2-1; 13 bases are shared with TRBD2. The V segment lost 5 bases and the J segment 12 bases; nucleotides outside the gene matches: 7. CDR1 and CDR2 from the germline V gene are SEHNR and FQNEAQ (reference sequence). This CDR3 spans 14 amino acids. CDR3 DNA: TGTGCCAGCAGCATACTAGCGGGAGGGGGTTGGCAGTTCTTC. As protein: CASSILAGGGWQFF. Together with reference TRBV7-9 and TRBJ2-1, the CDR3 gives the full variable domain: DTGVSQNPRHKITKRGQNVTFRCDPISEHNRLYWYRQTLGQGPEFLTYFQNEAQLEKSRLLSDRFSAERPKGSFSTLEIQRTEQGDSAMYLCASSILAGGGWQFFGPGTRLTVL.

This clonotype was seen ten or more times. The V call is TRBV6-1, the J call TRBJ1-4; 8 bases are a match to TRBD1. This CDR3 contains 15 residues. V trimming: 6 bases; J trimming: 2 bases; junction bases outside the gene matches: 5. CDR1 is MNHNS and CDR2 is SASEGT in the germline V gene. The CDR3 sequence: CASSSQGATNEKLFF. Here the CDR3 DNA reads TGTGCCAGCAGCTCCCAGGGGGCGACTAATGAAAAACTGTTTTTT.

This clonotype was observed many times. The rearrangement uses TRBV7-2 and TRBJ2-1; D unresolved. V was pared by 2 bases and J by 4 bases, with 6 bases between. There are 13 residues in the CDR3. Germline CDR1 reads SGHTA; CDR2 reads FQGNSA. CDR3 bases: TGTGCCAGCAGCTTAATGGGTTACAATGAGCAGTTCTTC. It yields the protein CASSLMGYNEQFF.

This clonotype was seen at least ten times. CDR3 in amino acids: CATSDLTGAQETQYF. The DNA of the CDR3 is TGTGCCACCAGTGATTTGACAGGGGCCCAAGAGACCCAGTACTTC. This sequence joins TRBV24-1 and TRBJ2-5, with 7 positions matching TRBD1. J lost 1 base, V lost 0 bases, and 1 base had no gene match. This CDR3 is 15 amino acids long. Germline CDR1 is KGHDR and CDR2 is SFDVKD.

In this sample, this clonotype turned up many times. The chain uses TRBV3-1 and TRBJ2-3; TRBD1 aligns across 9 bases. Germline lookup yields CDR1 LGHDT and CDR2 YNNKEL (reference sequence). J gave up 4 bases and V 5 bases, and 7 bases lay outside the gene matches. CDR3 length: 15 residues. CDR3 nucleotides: TGTGCCAGCAGCATTTACAGGGGGCAGTCAGATACGCAGTATTTT. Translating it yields CASSIYRGQSDTQYF.

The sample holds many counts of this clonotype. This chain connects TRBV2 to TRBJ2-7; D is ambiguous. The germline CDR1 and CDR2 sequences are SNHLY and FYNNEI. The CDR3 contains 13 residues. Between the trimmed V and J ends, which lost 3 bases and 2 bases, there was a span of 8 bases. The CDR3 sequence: CASSEGQTYEQYF. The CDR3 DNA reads TGTGCCAGCAGTGAGGGCCAGACCTACGAGCAGTACTTC.

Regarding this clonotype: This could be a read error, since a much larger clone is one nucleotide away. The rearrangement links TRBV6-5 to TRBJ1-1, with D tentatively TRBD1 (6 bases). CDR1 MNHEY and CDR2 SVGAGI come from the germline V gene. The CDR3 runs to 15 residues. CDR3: CVSRSSGAGNTEAFF. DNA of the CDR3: TGTGTCAGCAGATCCTCAGGGGCTGGGAACACTGAAGCTTTCTTT.

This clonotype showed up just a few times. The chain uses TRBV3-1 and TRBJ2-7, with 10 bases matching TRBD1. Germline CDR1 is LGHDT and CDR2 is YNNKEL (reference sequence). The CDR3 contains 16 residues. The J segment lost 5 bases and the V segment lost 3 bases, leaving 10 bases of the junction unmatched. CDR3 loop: CASSHPPGTGVDEQYF. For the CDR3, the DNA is TGTGCCAGCAGCCATCCACCCGGGACAGGGGTAGACGAGCAGTACTTC.

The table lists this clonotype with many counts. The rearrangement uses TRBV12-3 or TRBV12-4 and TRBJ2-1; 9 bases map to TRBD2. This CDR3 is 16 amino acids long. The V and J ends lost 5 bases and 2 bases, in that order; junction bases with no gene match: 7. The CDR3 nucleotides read TGTGCCAGCAGTCCCCGGACTAGCGTGGCCTACAATGAGCAGTTCTTC. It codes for CASSPRTSVAYNEQFF.

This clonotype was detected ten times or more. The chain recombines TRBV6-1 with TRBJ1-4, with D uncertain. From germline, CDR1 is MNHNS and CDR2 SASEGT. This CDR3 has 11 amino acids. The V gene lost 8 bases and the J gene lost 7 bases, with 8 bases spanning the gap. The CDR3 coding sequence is TGTGCCAGCGTTTTCGTTGAAAAACTGTTTTTT. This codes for CASVFVEKLFF.

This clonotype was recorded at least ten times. CDR3 loop: CAWSHGVPDTQYF. The CDR3 DNA is TGTGCCTGGAGCCACGGTGTGCCAGATACGCAGTATTTT. The chain has TRBV30 and TRBJ2-3; D remains ambiguous. CDR3 size: 13 residues. Per germline, CDR1 GTSNPN and CDR2 SVGIG (reference sequence). V was shortened by 3 bases and J by 4 bases, with 11 bases between the two germline ends.

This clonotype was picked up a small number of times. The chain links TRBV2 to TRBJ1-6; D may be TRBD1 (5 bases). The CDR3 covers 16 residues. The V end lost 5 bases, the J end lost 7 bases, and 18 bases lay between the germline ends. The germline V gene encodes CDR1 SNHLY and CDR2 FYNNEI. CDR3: CASSPPGTRENSPLHF. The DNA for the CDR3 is TGTGCCAGCAGTCCGCCCGGGACGCGTGAAAATTCACCCCTCCACTTT.

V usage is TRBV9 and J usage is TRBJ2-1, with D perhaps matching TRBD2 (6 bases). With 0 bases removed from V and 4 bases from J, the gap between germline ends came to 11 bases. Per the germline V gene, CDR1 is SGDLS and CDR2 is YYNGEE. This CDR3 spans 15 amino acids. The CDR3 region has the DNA TGTGCCAGCAGCGTAGAAGGAGGGCAGTACAATGAGCAGTTCTTC. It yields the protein CASSVEGGQYNEQFF.

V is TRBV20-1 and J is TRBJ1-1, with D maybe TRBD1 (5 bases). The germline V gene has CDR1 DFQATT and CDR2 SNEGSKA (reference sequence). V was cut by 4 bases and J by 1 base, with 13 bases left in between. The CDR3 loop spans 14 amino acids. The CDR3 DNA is TGCAGTGCTACATCGAGGGGCTGGAACACTGAAGCTTTCTTT. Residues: CSATSRGWNTEAFF.

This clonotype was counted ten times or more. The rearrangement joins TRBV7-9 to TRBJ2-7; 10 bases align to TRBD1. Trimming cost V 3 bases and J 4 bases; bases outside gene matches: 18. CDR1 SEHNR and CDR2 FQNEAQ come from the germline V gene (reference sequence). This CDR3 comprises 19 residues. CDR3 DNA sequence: TGTGCCAGCAGCTTGCGAACAGGGACAGGGGCTGCGAGGGTGTACGAGCAGTACTTC. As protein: CASSLRTGTGAARVYEQYF.

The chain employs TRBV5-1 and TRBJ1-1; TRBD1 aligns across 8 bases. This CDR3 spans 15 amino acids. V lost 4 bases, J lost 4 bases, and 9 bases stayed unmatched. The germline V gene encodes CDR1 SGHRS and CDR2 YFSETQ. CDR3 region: CASSQRTGYATEAFF. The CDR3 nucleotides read TGCGCCAGCAGCCAACGGACAGGGTACGCCACTGAAGCTTTCTTT.